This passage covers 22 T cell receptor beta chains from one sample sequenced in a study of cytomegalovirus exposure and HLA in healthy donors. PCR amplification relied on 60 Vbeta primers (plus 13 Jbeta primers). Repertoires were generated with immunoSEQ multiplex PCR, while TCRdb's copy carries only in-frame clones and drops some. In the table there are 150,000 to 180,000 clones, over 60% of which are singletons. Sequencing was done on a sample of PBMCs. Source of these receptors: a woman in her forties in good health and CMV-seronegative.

The CDR3 here is CASRQSTENGYTF. CDR3 coding DNA: TGCGCCAGCAGACAGTCGACAGAGAATGGCTACACCTTC. The chain links TRBV5-1 to TRBJ1-2; D may be TRBD1 (5 bases). V lost 5 bases and J 6 bases, leaving 14 bases between the germline ends. The CDR3 extends over 13 amino acids. Germline CDR1 is SGHRS and CDR2 is YFSETQ.

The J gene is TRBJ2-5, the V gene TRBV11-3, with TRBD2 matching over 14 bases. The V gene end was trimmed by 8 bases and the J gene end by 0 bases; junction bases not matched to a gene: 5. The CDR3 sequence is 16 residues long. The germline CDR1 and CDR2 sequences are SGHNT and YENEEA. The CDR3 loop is CASAPGLAGDQETQYF. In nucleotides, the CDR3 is TGTGCCAGCGCCCCGGGACTAGCGGGAGACCAAGAGACCCAGTACTTC. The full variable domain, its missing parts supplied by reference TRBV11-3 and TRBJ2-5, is EAGVVQSPRYKIIEKKQPVAFWCNPISGHNTLYWYLQNLGQGPELLIRYENEEAVDDSQLPKDRFSAERLKGVDSTLKIQPAELGDSAVYLCASAPGLAGDQETQYFGPGTRLLVL.

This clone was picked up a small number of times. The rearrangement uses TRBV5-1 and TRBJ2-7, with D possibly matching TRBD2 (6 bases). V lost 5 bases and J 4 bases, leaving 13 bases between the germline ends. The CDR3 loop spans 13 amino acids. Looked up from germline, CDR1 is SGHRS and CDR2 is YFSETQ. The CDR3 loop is CASRVVGTYEQYF. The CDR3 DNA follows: TGCGCCAGCAGGGTGGTGGGGACTTACGAGCAGTACTTC.

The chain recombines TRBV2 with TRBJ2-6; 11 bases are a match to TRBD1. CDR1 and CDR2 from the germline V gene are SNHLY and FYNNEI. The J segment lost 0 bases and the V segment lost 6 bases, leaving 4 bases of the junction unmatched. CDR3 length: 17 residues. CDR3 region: CASRSGQGVSGANVLTF. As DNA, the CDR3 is TGTGCCAGCAGGTCGGGACAGGGGGTCTCTGGGGCCAACGTCCTGACTTTC. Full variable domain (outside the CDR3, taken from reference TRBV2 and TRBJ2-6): EPEVTQTPSHQVTQMGQEVILRCVPISNHLYFYWYRQILGQKVEFLVSFYNNEISEKSEIFDDQFSVERPDGSNFTLKIRSTKLEDSAMYFCASRSGQGVSGANVLTFGAGSRLTVL.

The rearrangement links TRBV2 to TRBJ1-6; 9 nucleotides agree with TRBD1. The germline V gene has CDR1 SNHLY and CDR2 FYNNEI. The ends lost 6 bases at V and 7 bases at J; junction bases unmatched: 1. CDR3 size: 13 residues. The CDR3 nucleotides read TGTGCCAGCAGAGACAGGGGGAATTCACCCCTCCACTTT. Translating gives CASRDRGNSPLHF.

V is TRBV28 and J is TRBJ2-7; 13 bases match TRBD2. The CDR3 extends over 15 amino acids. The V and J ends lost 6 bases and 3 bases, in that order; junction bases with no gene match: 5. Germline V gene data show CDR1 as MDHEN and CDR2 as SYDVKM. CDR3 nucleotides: TGTGCCAGCAGGTCGTGGACTAGCGGGGGCTACGAGCAGTACTTC. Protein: CASRSWTSGGYEQYF.

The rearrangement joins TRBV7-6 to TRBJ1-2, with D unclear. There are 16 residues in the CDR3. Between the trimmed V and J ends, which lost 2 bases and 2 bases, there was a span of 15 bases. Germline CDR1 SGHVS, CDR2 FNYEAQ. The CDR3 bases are TGTGCCAGCAGCTTATCAGCGGGCCTCGGAAACTATGGCTACACCTTC. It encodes CASSLSAGLGNYGYTF.

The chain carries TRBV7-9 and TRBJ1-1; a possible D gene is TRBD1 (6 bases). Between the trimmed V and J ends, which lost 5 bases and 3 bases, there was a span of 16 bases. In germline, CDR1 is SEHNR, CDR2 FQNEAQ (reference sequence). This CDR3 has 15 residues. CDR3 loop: CASSPRGGGDTEAFF. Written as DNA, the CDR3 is TGTGCCAGCAGCCCCAGGGGTGGGGGTGACACTGAAGCTTTCTTT.

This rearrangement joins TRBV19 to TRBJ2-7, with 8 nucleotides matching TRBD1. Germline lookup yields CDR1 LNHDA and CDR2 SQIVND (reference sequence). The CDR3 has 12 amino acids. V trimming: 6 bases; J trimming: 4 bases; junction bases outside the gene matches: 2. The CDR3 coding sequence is TGTGCCAGTAGCGACAGGGGTTACGAGCAGTACTTC. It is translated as CASSDRGYEQYF.

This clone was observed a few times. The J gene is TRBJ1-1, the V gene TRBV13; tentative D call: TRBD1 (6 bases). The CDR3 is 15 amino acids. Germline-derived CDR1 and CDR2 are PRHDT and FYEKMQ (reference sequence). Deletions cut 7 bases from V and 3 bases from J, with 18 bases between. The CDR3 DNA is TGTGCCAGCACCCTTAGGGACATAGGGGACACTGAAGCTTTCTTT. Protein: CASTLRDIGDTEAFF.

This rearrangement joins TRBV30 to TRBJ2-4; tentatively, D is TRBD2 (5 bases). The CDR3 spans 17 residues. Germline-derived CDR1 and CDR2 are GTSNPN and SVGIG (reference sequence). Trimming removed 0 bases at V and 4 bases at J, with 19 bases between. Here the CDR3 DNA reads TGTGCCTGGAGTGTACCCGGACTGGAGAGCTCTAAAAACATTCAGTACTTC. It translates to CAWSVPGLESSKNIQYF.

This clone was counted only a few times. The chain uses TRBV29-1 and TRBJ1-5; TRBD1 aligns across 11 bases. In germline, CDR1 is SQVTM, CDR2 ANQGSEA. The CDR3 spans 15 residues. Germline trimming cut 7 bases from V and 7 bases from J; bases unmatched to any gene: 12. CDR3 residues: CSASGGQGEGQPQHF. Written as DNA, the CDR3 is TGCAGCGCCTCCGGGGGACAGGGGGAAGGCCAGCCCCAGCATTTT.

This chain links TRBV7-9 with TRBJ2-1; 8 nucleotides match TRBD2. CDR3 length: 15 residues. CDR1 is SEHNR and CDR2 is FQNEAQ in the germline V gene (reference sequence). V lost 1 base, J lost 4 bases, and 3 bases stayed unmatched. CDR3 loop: CASSLVPSGYNEQFF. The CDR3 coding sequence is TGTGCCAGCAGCTTAGTCCCTAGCGGGTACAATGAGCAGTTCTTC.

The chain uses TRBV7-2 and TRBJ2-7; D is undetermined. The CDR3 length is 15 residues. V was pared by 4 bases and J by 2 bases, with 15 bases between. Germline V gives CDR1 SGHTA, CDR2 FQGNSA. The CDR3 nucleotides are TGTGCCAGCAGCTACGATTATAGCAGTACCTACGAGCAGTACTTC. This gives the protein CASSYDYSSTYEQYF.

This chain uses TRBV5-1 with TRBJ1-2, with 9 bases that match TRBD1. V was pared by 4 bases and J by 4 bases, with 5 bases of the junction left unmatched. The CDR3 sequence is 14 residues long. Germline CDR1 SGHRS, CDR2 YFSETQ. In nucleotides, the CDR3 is TGCGCCAGCAGCGAACAGGGGGCCAGCTATGGCTACACCTTC. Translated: CASSEQGASYGYTF.

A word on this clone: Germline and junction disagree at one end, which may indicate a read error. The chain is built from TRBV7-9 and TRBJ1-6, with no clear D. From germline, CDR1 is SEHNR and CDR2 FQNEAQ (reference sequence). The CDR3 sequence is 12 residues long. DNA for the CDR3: TGTACCAGCAGCTTCATGAATTCACCCCTCCACTTT. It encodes CTSSFMNSPLHF.

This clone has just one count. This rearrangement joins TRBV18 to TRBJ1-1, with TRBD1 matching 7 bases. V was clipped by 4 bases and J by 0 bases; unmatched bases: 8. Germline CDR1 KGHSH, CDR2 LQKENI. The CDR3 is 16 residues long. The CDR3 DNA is TGTGCCAGCTCACTGGGGACAGCCGCCTTGAACACTGAAGCTTTCTTT. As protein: CASSLGTAALNTEAFF.

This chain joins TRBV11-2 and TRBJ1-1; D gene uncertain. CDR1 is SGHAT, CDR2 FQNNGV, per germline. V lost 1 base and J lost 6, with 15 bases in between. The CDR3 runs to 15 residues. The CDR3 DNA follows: TGTGCCAGCAGCTTAGTGGATCGGGGTTCGGCTGAAGCTTTCTTT. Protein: CASSLVDRGSAEAFF.

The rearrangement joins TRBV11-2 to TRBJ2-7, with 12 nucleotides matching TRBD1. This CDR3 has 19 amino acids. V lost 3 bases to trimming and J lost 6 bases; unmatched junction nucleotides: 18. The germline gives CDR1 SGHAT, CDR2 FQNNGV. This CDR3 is CASSLSVRDRGLRRGEQYF. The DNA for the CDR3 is TGTGCCAGCAGCTTGTCGGTTCGGGACAGGGGGCTTCGGCGAGGCGAGCAGTACTTC.

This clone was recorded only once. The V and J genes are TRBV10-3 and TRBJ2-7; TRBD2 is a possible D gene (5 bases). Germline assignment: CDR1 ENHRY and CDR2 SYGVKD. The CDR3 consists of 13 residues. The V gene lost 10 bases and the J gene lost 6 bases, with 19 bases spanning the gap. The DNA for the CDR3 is TGTGCCACCGCCCCAACTTGGGAGTCCGAGCAGTACTTC. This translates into CATAPTWESEQYF.

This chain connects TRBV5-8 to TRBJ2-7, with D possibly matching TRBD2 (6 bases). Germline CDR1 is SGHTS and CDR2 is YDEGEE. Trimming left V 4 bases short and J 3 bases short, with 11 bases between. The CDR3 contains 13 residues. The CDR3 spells CASSISGGYEQYF. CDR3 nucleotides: TGTGCCAGCAGCATATCCGGGGGCTACGAGCAGTACTTC.

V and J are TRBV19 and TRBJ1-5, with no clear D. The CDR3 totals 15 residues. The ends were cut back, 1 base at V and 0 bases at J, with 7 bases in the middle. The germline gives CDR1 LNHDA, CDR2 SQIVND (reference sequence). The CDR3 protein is CASSIGPNSNQPQHF. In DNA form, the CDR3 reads TGTGCCAGTAGTATAGGTCCTAATAGCAATCAGCCCCAGCATTTT.